These 16 T cell receptor beta chains share one sample of origin, sequenced in a study of shared clonotypes between healthy human individuals. Naive CD8 cells were CD45RO-negative, positively selected for CCR7, excluding terminally differentiated effector memory CD45RA+ cells. Clones were read by immunoSEQ multiplex PCR, and TCRdb kept only the in-frame ones, dropping some. The sample has millions of clones, approximately 94% seen once. The sequenced sample was naive CD8+ T cells from PBMCs. The receptor set was obtained from a man aged 18 to 35 in good health. Some clones in this sample may be carry-over from other donors' samples.

The CDR3 region is CASSPFSGTGGLGTEAFF. The CDR3 coding sequence is TGTGCCAGCAGTCCTTTCTCCGGGACAGGGGGCTTGGGCACTGAAGCTTTCTTT. The gene calls are TRBV9 and TRBJ1-1; 12 bases map to TRBD1. CDR1 is SGDLS and CDR2 is YYNGEE in the germline V gene. CDR3 size: 18 residues. The junction had 15 bases not matched to a gene; V was cut back by 5 bases and J by 4 bases.

This chain uses TRBV6-4 with TRBJ2-5; no definite D call. V lost 5 bases and J lost 2, with 15 bases in between. Germline V gives CDR1 MRHNA, CDR2 SNTAGT. The CDR3 runs to 15 residues. In DNA form, the CDR3 reads TGTGCCAGCAGTCGCCATGAGCCTCTTCAAGAGACCCAGTACTTC. Protein sequence: CASSRHEPLQETQYF.

This chain links TRBV19 with TRBJ1-5; D might be TRBD1 (5 bases). Germline V CDR1 and CDR2: LNHDA, SQIVND (reference sequence). The germline V and J ends were trimmed by 9 bases and 12 bases, with 9 bases remaining between them. The CDR3 has 9 amino acids. CDR3 DNA sequence: TGTGCCAGAAAGGACAACCAGCATTTT. This gives the protein CARKDNQHF. Full variable domain (rest looked up from reference TRBV19 and TRBJ1-5): DGGITQSPKYLFRKEGQNVTLSCEQNLNHDAMYWYRQDPGQGLRLIYYSQIVNDFQKGDIAEGYSVSREKKESFPLTVTSAQKNPTAFYLCARKDNQHFGDGTRLSIL.

The V call is TRBV7-9, the J call TRBJ2-5, with TRBD2 matching over 7 bases. The germline CDR1 and CDR2 sequences are SEHNR and FQNEAQ (reference sequence). The trim removed 2 bases at V and 3 bases at J, leaving 6 bases unmatched. This CDR3 has 15 amino acids. DNA for the CDR3: TGTGCCAGCAGCTTACTTGCGGGAGAGAAAGAGACCCAGTACTTC. Encoded protein: CASSLLAGEKETQYF.

V gene TRBV10-3 combines with J gene TRBJ2-5; D remains ambiguous. The CDR3 contains 16 residues. CDR1 and CDR2 (germline): ENHRY, SYGVKD. Trimming pared 3 bases from V and 9 bases from J, leaving 23 bases between. CDR3 nucleotides: TGTGCCATCAGTGAAGTGGGTGTGGGGTCATCCTCGGCCCAGTACTTC. Residues: CAISEVGVGSSSAQYF.

The chain carries TRBV5-1 and TRBJ2-1, with D possibly TRBD2 on 5 matching bases. The germline V and J ends were trimmed by 5 bases and 0 bases, with 9 bases remaining between them. Germline values: CDR1 SGHRS, CDR2 YFSETQ. CDR3 length: 14 amino acids. The CDR3 loop reads CASRFEGSYNEQFF. CDR3 DNA sequence: TGCGCCAGCAGGTTCGAGGGCTCCTACAATGAGCAGTTCTTC.

This sequence joins TRBV4-2 and TRBJ1-2; 7 bases line up with TRBD1. Germline CDR1 is LGHNA and CDR2 is YNFKEQ. This CDR3 is 15 amino acids long. After removal of 2 bases from V and 3 bases from J, the junction contained 6 bases not matched to a gene. CDR3 sequence (DNA): TGTGCCAGCAGCCAACAACTCACAGGGGACTATGGCTACACCTTC. Translating it yields CASSQQLTGDYGYTF.

The rearrangement links TRBV28 to TRBJ2-7, with 16 nucleotides matching TRBD2. The CDR3 spans 19 residues. Germline trimming cut 6 bases from V and 2 bases from J; bases unmatched to any gene: 13. In germline, CDR1 is MDHEN, CDR2 SYDVKM. The CDR3 reads CASSAVGTSGRVRTYEQYF. In nucleotides, the CDR3 is TGTGCCAGCAGCGCGGTAGGGACTAGCGGGAGGGTCCGCACCTACGAGCAGTACTTC.

The chain recombines TRBV9 with TRBJ2-1, with D tentatively TRBD2 (5 bases). V was trimmed by 3 bases and J by 8 bases, leaving 9 bases between them. Germline V gene data show CDR1 as SGDLS and CDR2 as YYNGEE. The CDR3 is 12 residues long. The CDR3 region is CASSADLDEQFF. The CDR3 bases are TGTGCCAGCAGCGCGGACTTGGATGAGCAGTTCTTC. Based on the CDR3 plus reference TRBV9 and TRBJ2-1, the full variable domain is DSGVTQTPKHLITATGQRVTLRCSPRSGDLSVYWYQQSLDQGLQFLIQYYNGEERAKGNILERFSAQQFPDLHSELNLSSLELGDSALYFCASSADLDEQFFGPGTRLTVL.

CDR3 sequence (DNA): TGCAGTGCTAAGGATCAGCCCCAGCATTTT. Translating it yields CSAKDQPQHF. The gene calls are TRBV20-1 and TRBJ1-5; D gene unclear. The CDR3 runs to 10 residues. The germline V gene has CDR1 DFQATT and CDR2 SNEGSKA (reference sequence). Trimming stripped 4 bases from V and 5 bases from J, with 3 bases between.

The chain joins TRBV7-9 to TRBJ2-7; D possibly corresponds to TRBD2 (6 bases). Trimming removed 3 bases from V and 5 bases from J, with 11 bases in between. The CDR3 loop spans 13 amino acids. Germline V CDR1 and CDR2: SEHNR, FQNEAQ (reference sequence). CDR3 bases: TGTGCCAGCAGCTTTCTACTAGCAAACGAGCAGTACTTC. Translating it yields CASSFLLANEQYF.

This clone was seen more than once but under ten times. CDR3 protein: CASSEDRGNTGELFF. The CDR3 region has the DNA TGTGCCAGCAGTGAAGACAGGGGGAACACCGGGGAGCTGTTTTTT. J is TRBJ2-2 and V is TRBV6-1; 7 nucleotides agree with TRBD1. After removal of 1 base from V and 1 base from J, the junction contained 0 bases not matched to a gene. Germline V gene data show CDR1 as MNHNS and CDR2 as SASEGT. The CDR3 has 15 amino acids.

The chain employs TRBV19 and TRBJ2-3, with D possibly being TRBD2 (6 bases). The germline V gene encodes CDR1 LNHDA and CDR2 SQIVND (reference sequence). Between the trimmed V and J ends, which lost 9 bases and 0 bases, there was a span of 19 bases. The CDR3 is made up of 16 amino acids. CDR3: CASTYRAGSSTDTQYF. As DNA, the CDR3 is TGTGCCAGCACATATCGGGCGGGATCTAGCACAGATACGCAGTATTTT.

The J gene is TRBJ2-1, the V gene TRBV7-9, with TRBD2 matching over 7 bases. The length of the CDR3 is 13 residues. Germline trimming cut 3 bases from V and 10 bases from J; bases unmatched to any gene: 6. The germline V gene encodes CDR1 SEHNR and CDR2 FQNEAQ (reference sequence). Here the CDR3 reads CASSLDPGLEQFF. The CDR3 DNA reads as TGTGCCAGCAGCTTGGATCCGGGACTAGAGCAGTTCTTC.

The genes are TRBV9 and TRBJ2-3; 9 bases match TRBD1. V was clipped by 7 bases and J by 1 base; unmatched bases: 7. From germline, CDR1 is SGDLS and CDR2 YYNGEE. This CDR3 region has 15 residues. CDR3: CASDQQGARTDTQYF. For the CDR3, the DNA is TGTGCCAGCGACCAACAGGGGGCTCGCACAGATACGCAGTATTTT.

J is TRBJ2-7 and V is TRBV7-8; possible D gene TRBD2, 5 bases. Germline values: CDR1 SGHVS, CDR2 FQNEAQ. CDR3 length: 17 amino acids. Trimming took 1 base from V and 2 from J, leaving 18 bases between them. In DNA, the CDR3 is TGTGCCAGCAGCTTAGGGGCGGGCAGAGAAAATACCTACGAGCAGTACTTC. Amino acids: CASSLGAGRENTYEQYF.